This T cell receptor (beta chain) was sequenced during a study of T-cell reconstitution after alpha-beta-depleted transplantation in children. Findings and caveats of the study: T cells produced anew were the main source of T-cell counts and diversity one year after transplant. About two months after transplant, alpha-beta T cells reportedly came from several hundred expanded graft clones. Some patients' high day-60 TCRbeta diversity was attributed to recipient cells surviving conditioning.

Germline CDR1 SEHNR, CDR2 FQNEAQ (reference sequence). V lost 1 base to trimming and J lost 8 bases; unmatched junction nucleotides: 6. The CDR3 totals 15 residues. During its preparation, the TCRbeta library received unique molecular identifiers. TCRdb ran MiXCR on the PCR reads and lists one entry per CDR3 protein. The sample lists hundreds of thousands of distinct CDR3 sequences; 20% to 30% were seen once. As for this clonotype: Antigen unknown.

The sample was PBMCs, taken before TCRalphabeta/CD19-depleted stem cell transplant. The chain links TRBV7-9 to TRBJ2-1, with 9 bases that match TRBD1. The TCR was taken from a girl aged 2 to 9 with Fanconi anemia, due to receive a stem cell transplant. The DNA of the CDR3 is TGTGCCAGCAGCTTAGGGTGGACAGGGGTAGATGAGCAGTTCTTC. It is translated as CASSLGWTGVDEQFF.